The 11 T cell receptor beta chains given below trace back to one sample, sequenced in a study of blood T cell repertoires in COVID-19. The data were produced by immunoSEQ multiplex PCR, yet TCRdb's version contains in-frame clones alone and is incomplete. The sample carries about 170,000 clones, around nine tenths recorded once. What was sequenced was peripheral blood. These receptors were obtained from a man between 65 and 80 years old with acute or convalescent COVID-19.

The V call is TRBV4-2, the J call TRBJ1-2, with D possibly matching TRBD1 (5 bases). V was pared by 0 bases and J by 0 bases, with 8 bases between. The V gene's germline CDR1 is LGHNA and CDR2 YNFKEQ. The CDR3 runs to 15 residues. The CDR3 nucleotides read TGTGCCAGCAGCCAAGAGTGGGGGGCTAACTATGGCTACACCTTC. It specifies CASSQEWGANYGYTF.

The chain carries TRBV28 and TRBJ1-5; 9 bases fit TRBD1. From germline, CDR1 is MDHEN and CDR2 SYDVKM. The CDR3 covers 16 residues. V was pared by 4 bases and J by 6 bases, with 10 bases of the junction left unmatched. The CDR3 spells CASSSYSTGGGQPQHF. In nucleotides, the CDR3 is TGTGCCAGCAGTTCCTACTCGACAGGGGGTGGTCAGCCCCAGCATTTT.

V usage is TRBV5-1 and J usage is TRBJ2-5, with D perhaps TRBD2 (5 bases). Per germline, CDR1 SGHRS and CDR2 YFSETQ. With 4 bases removed from V and 1 base from J, the gap between germline ends came to 8 bases. The CDR3 consists of 13 residues. The CDR3 nucleotides are TGCGCCAGCAGCAAGGAGGTCCAAGAGACCCAGTACTTC. Its translation: CASSKEVQETQYF.

This chain joins TRBV27 and TRBJ1-4; D gene uncertain. The length of the CDR3 is 14 residues. With 3 bases removed from V and 4 bases from J, the gap between germline ends came to 9 bases. Germline lookup yields CDR1 MNHEY and CDR2 SMNVEV (reference sequence). The CDR3 DNA follows: TGTGCCAGCAGTTTGGGAGGGTTTAATGAAAAACTGTTTTTT. It is translated as CASSLGGFNEKLFF. The full variable domain, rest sourced from reference TRBV27 and TRBJ1-4, is EAQVTQNPRYLITVTGKKLTVTCSQNMNHEYMSWYRQDPGLGLRQIYYSMNVEVTDKGDVPEGYKVSRKEKRNFPLILESPSPNQTSLYFCASSLGGFNEKLFFGSGTQLSVL.

This clone showed up just once. The chain uses TRBV11-2 and TRBJ1-2, with TRBD1 identical over 7 bases. Germline values: CDR1 SGHAT, CDR2 FQNNGV. The V segment lost 2 bases and the J segment 3 bases; nucleotides outside the gene matches: 0. The CDR3 has 13 residues. This chain's CDR3 is CASSLQGDYGYTF. CDR3 DNA: TGTGCCAGCAGCTTACAGGGGGACTATGGCTACACCTTC. Filled out from reference TRBV11-2 and TRBJ1-2, the complete variable domain reads EAGVAQSPRYKIIEKRQSVAFWCNPISGHATLYWYQQILGQGPKLLIQFQNNGVVDDSQLPKDRFSAERLKGVDSTLKIQPAKLEDSAVYLCASSLQGDYGYTFGSGTRLTVV.

V gene TRBV2 combines with J gene TRBJ2-7; D gene unclear. The germline gives CDR1 SNHLY, CDR2 FYNNEI. CDR3 length equals 14 residues. With 8 bases removed from V and 2 bases from J, the gap between germline ends came to 16 bases. CDR3 in DNA: TGTGCCAGCCAAAACGGGTTTGCGGCCTACGAGCAGTACTTC. Protein product: CASQNGFAAYEQYF.

The chain recombines TRBV7-3 with TRBJ2-7; TRBD1 agrees at 7 bases. Trimming took 5 bases from V and 3 from J; bases not matched to a gene: 7. CDR1 SGHTA and CDR2 FQGTGA come from the germline V gene. The CDR3 is made up of 14 amino acids. The CDR3 here is CASSHWDSCYEQYF. In DNA form, the CDR3 reads TGTGCCAGCAGCCATTGGGACAGCTGCTACGAGCAGTACTTC.

The V gene is TRBV7-9, the J gene TRBJ2-5, with D possibly matching TRBD2 (6 bases). V lost 6 bases, J lost 0 bases, and 8 bases lay in between. The germline gives CDR1 SEHNR, CDR2 FQNEAQ (reference sequence). This CDR3 spans 13 amino acids. The CDR3: CASSREYQETQYF. Here the CDR3 DNA reads TGTGCCAGCAGTCGGGAGTACCAAGAGACCCAGTACTTC.

The chain uses TRBV13 and TRBJ1-2; D remains unclear. The germline CDR1 and CDR2 sequences are PRHDT and FYEKMQ (reference sequence). V lost 6 bases to trimming and J lost 0 bases, with 11 bases between them. The CDR3 spans 14 residues. The CDR3 nucleotides read TGTGCCAGCAGTGCCCTGGCCTCTAACTATGGCTACACCTTC. This codes for CASSALASNYGYTF.

This clone showed up just once. The CDR3 reads CASSRSGTGANVLTF. The CDR3 DNA follows: TGTGCCAGCAGCCGTTCAGGGACTGGGGCCAACGTCCTGACTTTC. This sequence joins TRBV4-2 and TRBJ2-6; weak D call: TRBD1 (5 bases). From germline, CDR1 is LGHNA and CDR2 YNFKEQ. Trimming shortened V by 4 bases and J by 2 bases, and 9 bases separated the two germline ends. The CDR3 sequence is 15 residues long.

This sequence joins TRBV7-2 and TRBJ2-1, with 9 nucleotides matching TRBD2. Germline loops: CDR1 SGHTA, CDR2 FQGNSA. The CDR3 spans 15 residues. V was clipped by 5 bases and J by 5 bases; unmatched bases: 7. DNA for the CDR3: TGTGCCAGCAGCCCCGGGGTAGCGGGAGACAATGAGCAGTTCTTC. This codes for CASSPGVAGDNEQFF.